This T cell receptor (beta chain) was retrieved from a study of human CD8 memory T cell subsets. This clonotype is called medium-sized based on its frequency. No antigen is known for it. UMI-labeled 5' RACE was the method by which TCR beta libraries were made. TCRdb reprocessed the 5' RACE reads and stores each CDR3 protein as one record, lacking DNA. The table for this sample gives fewer than 7,500 distinct CDR3 sequences. Study-wide results and limits: In stem-like memory T cells, Chao1 estimates suggested more diversity than in precursor exhausted T cells.

The CDR3 spans 14 residues. CDR1 and CDR2 (germline): MNHEY, SMNVEV (reference sequence). This chain connects TRBV27 to TRBJ1-1; TCRdb outputs TRBD1, but without DNA this stays unchecked. This clonotype originated in a human donor in good health. Sequenced: CD8+ stem-like memory T cells (TSCM and TCM) sorted from PBMCs. As to subset: stem-like memory CD8 T cells (TSTEM), CCR7+ PD-1- TIGIT-. The CDR3 sequence is CASRWTGDNTEAFF.